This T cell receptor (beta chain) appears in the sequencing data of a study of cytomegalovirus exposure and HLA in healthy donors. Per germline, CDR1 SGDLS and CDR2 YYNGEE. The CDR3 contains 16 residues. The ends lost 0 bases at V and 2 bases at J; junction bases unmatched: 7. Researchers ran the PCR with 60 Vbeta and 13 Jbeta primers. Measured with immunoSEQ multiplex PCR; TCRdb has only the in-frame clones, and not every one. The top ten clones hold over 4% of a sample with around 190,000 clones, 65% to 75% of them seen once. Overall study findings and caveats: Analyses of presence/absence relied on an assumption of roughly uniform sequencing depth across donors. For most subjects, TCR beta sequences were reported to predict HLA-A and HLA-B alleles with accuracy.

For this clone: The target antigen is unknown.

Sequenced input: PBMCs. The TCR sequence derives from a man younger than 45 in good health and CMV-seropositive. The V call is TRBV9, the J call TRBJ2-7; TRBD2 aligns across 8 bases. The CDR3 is CASSVAGAGAPYEQYF. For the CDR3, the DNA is TGTGCCAGCAGCGTAGCAGGAGCGGGAGCCCCCTACGAGCAGTACTTC.